The clone carrying this T cell receptor (beta chain) was seen more than once but under ten times. Using a J-beta primer mix together with a sample-barcoded 5' primer, a second PCR was run for roughly 7 to 12 cycles. TCRdb reprocessed the 5' RACE reads via MiXCR and lists one record per CDR3 protein. Among 750,000 to 950,000 distinct CDR3 sequences listed, roughly 24% were seen once. The data derive from a study of blood T cells in healthy people across ages. The germline V and J ends were trimmed by 4 bases and 2 bases, with 15 bases remaining between them. Germline CDR1 is SGHRS and CDR2 is YFSETQ. This CDR3 region has 16 residues. The same specimen was also included in a second study, on T cells of mothers and their children.

The chain is built from TRBV5-1 and TRBJ1-4, with unresolved D. The clonotype was recovered from a boy under 18 in good health. The sequencing sample was made of blood. Written as DNA, the CDR3 is TGCGCCAGCAGCCCGGCCCCCGGTAGCACTAATGAAAAACTGTTTTTT. This translates into CASSPAPGSTNEKLFF.